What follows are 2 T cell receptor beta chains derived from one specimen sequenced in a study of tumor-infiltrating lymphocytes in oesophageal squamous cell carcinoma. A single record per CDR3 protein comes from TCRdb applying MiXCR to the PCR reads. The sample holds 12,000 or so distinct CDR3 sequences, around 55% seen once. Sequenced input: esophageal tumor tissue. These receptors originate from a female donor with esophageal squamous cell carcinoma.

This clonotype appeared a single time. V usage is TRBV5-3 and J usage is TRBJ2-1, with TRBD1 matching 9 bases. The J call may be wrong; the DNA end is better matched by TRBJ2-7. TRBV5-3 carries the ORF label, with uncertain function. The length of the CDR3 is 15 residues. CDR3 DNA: TGTGCCAGCACCTCGGGGGACAGGGCTTTAGGTGAGCAGTACTTC. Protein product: CASTSGDRALGEQYF.

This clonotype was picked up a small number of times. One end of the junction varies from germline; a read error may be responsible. The CDR3, as DNA: TGCGCCAGCAGCCAAGATTTGGCGGGGAGAGGATCACCCCTCCACTTC. It specifies CASSQDLAGRGSPLHF. This chain links TRBV4-1 with TRBJ2-1; TRBD2 is a possible D gene (6 bases). The germline V gene encodes CDR1 MGHRA and CDR2 YSYEKL. This CDR3 has 16 residues.